The sample holds many counts of the clone carrying this T cell receptor beta chain. Amplification targeted TCR beta CDR3 regions from RNA transcripts. First-round RT-PCR targeting the TCR CDR3 was performed with the HTBI primer set. One entry per CDR3 protein, called by TCRdb with MiXCR from the multiplex PCR reads. The sample includes under 650,000 distinct CDR3 sequences, 16% seen only once; the top ten take over 3.5%. The sample originates from a study of T cells in Graves' hyperthyroidism and ophthalmopathy. The receptor comes from a woman in her 30s with Graves' hyperthyroidism. Source material: blood.

CDR3 nucleotide sequence: TGTGCCAGCAGTGCGACAGGGGGACTCTACGAGCAGTACTTC. Residues: CASSATGGLYEQYF. The chain has TRBV6-1 and TRBJ2-7, with TRBD1 identical over 9 bases. CDR3 length: 14 residues. The V gene's germline CDR1 is MNHNS and CDR2 SASEGT. Germline trimming cut 4 bases from V and 3 bases from J; bases unmatched to any gene: 4.